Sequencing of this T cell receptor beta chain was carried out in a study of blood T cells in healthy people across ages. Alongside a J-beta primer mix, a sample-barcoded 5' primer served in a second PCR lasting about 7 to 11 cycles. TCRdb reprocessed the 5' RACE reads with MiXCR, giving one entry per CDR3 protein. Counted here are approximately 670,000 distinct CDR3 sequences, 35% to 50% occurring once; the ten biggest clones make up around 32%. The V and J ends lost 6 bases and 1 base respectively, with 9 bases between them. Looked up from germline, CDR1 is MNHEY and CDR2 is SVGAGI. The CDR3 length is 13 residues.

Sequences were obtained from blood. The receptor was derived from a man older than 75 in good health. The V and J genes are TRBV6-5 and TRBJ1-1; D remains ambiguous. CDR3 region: CASRNQANTEAFF. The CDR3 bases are TGTGCCAGCAGAAACCAGGCGAACACTGAAGCTTTCTTT.